Listed below are T cell receptor beta chains from one sample, sequenced in a study of OX40 agonist ivuxolimab in advanced cancers. Profiling relied on immunoSEQ multiplex PCR, and the TCRdb table lists in-frame clones only, not all of them. The sample has 70,000 to 85,000 clones, around 94% seen once. The sample in question was CD4+ or CD8+ T cells sorted from blood, obtained in a trial of the OX40 agonist ivuxolimab. These receptors all come from an adult with an advanced solid tumor such as melanoma, head and neck, liver or kidney cancer. CDR3s include the opening cysteine and the closing phenylalanine or tryptophan. The D gene is left open where the match is weak. Where a row states a size, it is once, few, many or the class of an expanded clone; other rows omit it.

j_gene: TRBJ2-7
v_gene: TRBV5-5
d_gene: -
abundance: -
CDR3nt: TGTGCCAGCAGCATAGGGTTGGAGTACGAGCAGTACTTC
CDR3aa: CASSIGLEYEQYF

j_gene: TRBJ1-1
v_gene: TRBV5-4
d_gene: -
abundance: -
CDR3nt: TGTGCCAGCAGCCTGACCAATGAAGCTTTCTTT
CDR3aa: CASSLTNEAFF

j_gene: TRBJ2-7
v_gene: TRBV7-2
d_gene: -
abundance: -
CDR3nt: TGTGCCAGCAGCTTAGCGGGAGTTGGCCGTTCCTACGAGCAGTACTTC
CDR3aa: CASSLAGVGRSYEQYF

j_gene: TRBJ2-7
v_gene: TRBV6-5
d_gene: -
abundance: -
CDR3nt: TGTGCCATCAGTTGGCAGAGCGAGCAGTACTTC
CDR3aa: CAISWQSEQYF

j_gene: TRBJ1-3
v_gene: TRBV6-5
d_gene: -
abundance: -
CDR3nt: TGTGCCAGCAGTGGCATCGGGGCTGGAAACACCATATATTTT
CDR3aa: CASSGIGAGNTIYF

j_gene: TRBJ1-5
v_gene: TRBV6-1
d_gene: TRBD1
abundance: once
CDR3nt: TGTGCCAGCAGTGAGTTACGGCAGGGGGTACATTTT
CDR3aa: CASSELRQGVHF

j_gene: TRBJ2-7
v_gene: TRBV7-8
d_gene: -
abundance: -
CDR3nt: TGTGCCAGCAGCTTATCGGGGGTGGGGGCGCTTACCTACGAGCAGTACTTC
CDR3aa: CASSLSGVGALTYEQYF

j_gene: TRBJ2-2
v_gene: TRBV6-5
d_gene: -
abundance: -
CDR3nt: TGTGCCAGCAGTTACTCGATGGCCGGGGAGCTGTTTTTT
CDR3aa: CASSYSMAGELFF

j_gene: TRBJ1-2
v_gene: TRBV10-3
d_gene: TRBD1
abundance: once
CDR3nt: TGTGCCATCGGGTCAGGGGGCTCCTATGGCTACACCTTC
CDR3aa: CAIGSGGSYGYTF

j_gene: TRBJ2-7
v_gene: TRBV7-8
d_gene: TRBD1
abundance: -
CDR3nt: TGTGCCAGCAGCTTACTTTCAAGTCTAGGGACAGCCGTTTCCTACGAGCAGTACTTC
CDR3aa: CASSLLSSLGTAVSYEQYF

j_gene: TRBJ2-3
v_gene: TRBV12-5
d_gene: TRBD2
abundance: -
CDR3nt: TGTGCTAGTGGTTTGGTACCGGCTAGCGGGAGCGTCGCAGATACGCAGTATTTT
CDR3aa: CASGLVPASGSVADTQYF

j_gene: TRBJ1-6
v_gene: TRBV28
d_gene: -
abundance: -
CDR3nt: TGTGCCAGCAGTCAGAGACAGCTGAAACATTCACCCCTCCACTTT
CDR3aa: CASSQRQLKHSPLHF

j_gene: TRBJ2-1
v_gene: TRBV7-3
d_gene: -
abundance: -
CDR3nt: TGTGCCAGCAGCCCGAAGACAGGGAGGAATGAGCAGTTCTTC
CDR3aa: CASSPKTGRNEQFF

j_gene: TRBJ1-2
v_gene: TRBV6-5
d_gene: -
abundance: -
CDR3nt: TGTGCCAGCAGTTACGTTCCGCTTTATGGCTACACCTTC
CDR3aa: CASSYVPLYGYTF

j_gene: TRBJ1-1
v_gene: TRBV5-1
d_gene: -
abundance: few
CDR3nt: TGCGCCAGCAGCCCGAAGGGGAGGGAAGACACTGAAGCTTTCTTT
CDR3aa: CASSPKGREDTEAFF

j_gene: TRBJ2-7
v_gene: TRBV28
d_gene: -
abundance: -
CDR3nt: TGTGCCAGCAGTACTTTGGGGGTCTACGAGCAGTACTTC
CDR3aa: CASSTLGVYEQYF

j_gene: TRBJ2-1
v_gene: TRBV7-6
d_gene: TRBD2
abundance: -
CDR3nt: TGTGCCAGCAGCTTATGGGGGGGTGAGCAGTTCTTC
CDR3aa: CASSLWGGEQFF

j_gene: TRBJ2-1
v_gene: TRBV2
d_gene: TRBD2
abundance: -
CDR3nt: TGTGCCAGCAGGGAGCTACCGGGACTAGCGTACAATGAGCAGTTCTTC
CDR3aa: CASRELPGLAYNEQFF

j_gene: TRBJ2-7
v_gene: TRBV28
d_gene: -
abundance: -
CDR3nt: TGTGCCAGCAGTTTACAAGGGGGGTCCTACGAGCAGTACTTC
CDR3aa: CASSLQGGSYEQYF

j_gene: TRBJ2-2
v_gene: TRBV7-9
d_gene: -
abundance: -
CDR3nt: TGTGCCAGCAGCATAGAACCAATGTACACCGGGGAGCTGTTTTTT
CDR3aa: CASSIEPMYTGELFF

j_gene: TRBJ2-7
v_gene: TRBV11-2
d_gene: -
abundance: -
CDR3nt: TGTGCCAGCAGCCCGGGACTCCACTACGAGCAGTACTTC
CDR3aa: CASSPGLHYEQYF

j_gene: TRBJ1-4
v_gene: TRBV9
d_gene: -
abundance: -
CDR3nt: TGTGCCAGCAGCGTGGGGGGTCAAACTAATGAAAAACTGTTTTTT
CDR3aa: CASSVGGQTNEKLFF

j_gene: TRBJ2-1
v_gene: TRBV19
d_gene: -
abundance: -
CDR3nt: TGTGCCTCGAAACAAGGGCCCGGGGTTTACAATGAGCAGTTCTTC
CDR3aa: CASKQGPGVYNEQFF

j_gene: TRBJ2-7
v_gene: TRBV13
d_gene: -
abundance: -
CDR3nt: TGTGCCAGCAGCTCATCCCCGGCCTACGAGCAGTACTTC
CDR3aa: CASSSSPAYEQYF

j_gene: TRBJ2-7
v_gene: TRBV6-5
d_gene: -
abundance: -
CDR3nt: TGTGCCAGCAGTTACTCGACTGGGTACGGATACGAGCAGTACTTC
CDR3aa: CASSYSTGYGYEQYF

j_gene: TRBJ1-1
v_gene: TRBV10-3
d_gene: -
abundance: few
CDR3nt: TGTGCCATCATGGCCCAGGGATCCCACACTGAAGCTTTCTTT
CDR3aa: CAIMAQGSHTEAFF

j_gene: TRBJ2-1
v_gene: TRBV4-1
d_gene: TRBD1
abundance: once
CDR3nt: TGCGCCAGCAGCCAAGATGGGATCCCCGGGACAGTCTATTTCTTC
CDR3aa: CASSQDGIPGTVYFF

j_gene: TRBJ1-2
v_gene: TRBV4-2
d_gene: -
abundance: -
CDR3nt: TGTGCCAGCAGCCATGAGTTAGGGGTTTTTAGGTATGGCTACACCTTC
CDR3aa: CASSHELGVFRYGYTF

j_gene: TRBJ1-3
v_gene: TRBV4-1
d_gene: -
abundance: -
CDR3nt: TGCGCCAGCAGCCTGTCCGGGTCCGAGGGAAACACCATATATTTT
CDR3aa: CASSLSGSEGNTIYF

j_gene: TRBJ1-2
v_gene: TRBV7-9
d_gene: TRBD1
abundance: -
CDR3nt: TGTGCCAGCAGCTCCGACGGACAGGGGGTCAGCTATGGCTACACCTTC
CDR3aa: CASSSDGQGVSYGYTF

j_gene: TRBJ2-7
v_gene: TRBV20-1
d_gene: -
abundance: -
CDR3nt: TGCAGTGCGTCTGTAACCTACGAGCAGTACTTC
CDR3aa: CSASVTYEQYF

j_gene: TRBJ1-1
v_gene: TRBV5-1
d_gene: -
abundance: -
CDR3nt: TGCGCCAGCAGCTTGGAAGGAAGCGGCACTGAAGCTTTCTTT
CDR3aa: CASSLEGSGTEAFF

j_gene: TRBJ2-1
v_gene: TRBV5-1
d_gene: -
abundance: once
CDR3nt: TGCGCCAGCAGCCTGGGACTTTACAATGAGCAGTTCTTC
CDR3aa: CASSLGLYNEQFF

j_gene: TRBJ2-7
v_gene: TRBV7-9
d_gene: TRBD2
abundance: -
CDR3nt: TGTGCCAGCAGCTCGGGACTAGCGGACACCTACGAGCAGTACTTC
CDR3aa: CASSSGLADTYEQYF

j_gene: TRBJ2-7
v_gene: TRBV4-1
d_gene: -
abundance: -
CDR3nt: TGCGCCAGCAGCCAGGGACGGTACTCCTACGAGCAGTACTTC
CDR3aa: CASSQGRYSYEQYF

j_gene: TRBJ2-1
v_gene: TRBV6-6
d_gene: -
abundance: -
CDR3nt: TGTGCCAGCAGTTACTCGAAGGGCTCTAACAATGAGCAGTTCTTC
CDR3aa: CASSYSKGSNNEQFF

j_gene: TRBJ2-7
v_gene: TRBV2
d_gene: -
abundance: -
CDR3nt: TGTGCCTGCGGACAGACGTCCTACGAGCAGTACTTC
CDR3aa: CACGQTSYEQYF

j_gene: TRBJ1-1
v_gene: TRBV5-6
d_gene: -
abundance: -
CDR3nt: TGTGCCAGCAGCTTTTTGACGGTGAACACTGAAGCTTTCTTT
CDR3aa: CASSFLTVNTEAFF

j_gene: TRBJ2-2
v_gene: TRBV4-3
d_gene: TRBD1
abundance: -
CDR3nt: TGCGCCAGCAGCACTCGGACAGGGGGCACCGGGGAGCTGTTTTTT
CDR3aa: CASSTRTGGTGELFF

j_gene: TRBJ2-7
v_gene: TRBV7-9
d_gene: -
abundance: -
CDR3nt: TGTGCCAGCAGCTCAGGGGGGAACGAGCAGTACTTC
CDR3aa: CASSSGGNEQYF

j_gene: TRBJ1-2
v_gene: TRBV29-1
d_gene: TRBD1
abundance: medium-sized
CDR3nt: TGCAGCGTTCCAGACAGGGAGGGCTATGGCTACACCTTC
CDR3aa: CSVPDREGYGYTF

j_gene: TRBJ2-7
v_gene: TRBV11-1
d_gene: TRBD2
abundance: -
CDR3nt: TGTGCCAGCAGCTTATTACCTGACGCTAGCGGGGGGTCCTACGAGCAGTACTTC
CDR3aa: CASSLLPDASGGSYEQYF

j_gene: TRBJ1-2
v_gene: TRBV23-1
d_gene: -
abundance: -
CDR3nt: TGCGCCAGCAGTCACAAGCCCAACCGGGCCCCGGAGGAAAACTATGGCTACACCTTC
CDR3aa: CASSHKPNRAPEENYGYTF